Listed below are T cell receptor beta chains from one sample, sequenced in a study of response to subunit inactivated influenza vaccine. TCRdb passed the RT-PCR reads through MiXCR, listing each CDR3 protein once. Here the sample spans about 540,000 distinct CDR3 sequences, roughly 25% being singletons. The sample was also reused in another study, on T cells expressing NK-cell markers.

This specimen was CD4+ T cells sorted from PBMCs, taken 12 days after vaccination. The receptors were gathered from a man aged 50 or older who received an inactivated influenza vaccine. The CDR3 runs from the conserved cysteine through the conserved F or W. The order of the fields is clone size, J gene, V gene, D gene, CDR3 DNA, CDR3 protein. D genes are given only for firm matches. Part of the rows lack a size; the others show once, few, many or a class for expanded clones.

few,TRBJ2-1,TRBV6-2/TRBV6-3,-,TGTGCCAGCAGTCCTGACAGGCCCGTCCGGTACAATGAGCAGTTCTTC,CASSPDRPVRYNEQFF
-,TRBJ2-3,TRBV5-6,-,TGTGCCAGCAGCTTGGTTTATCAAATCTCGACAGATACGCAGTATTTT,CASSLVYQISTDTQYF
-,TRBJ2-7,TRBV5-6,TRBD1,TGTGCCAGCAGCAAGGACAGGGTGTGGGAGCAGTACTTC,CASSKDRVWEQYF
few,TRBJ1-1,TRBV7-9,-,TGTGCCAGCAGCCCACAGGCTCCCATCACTGAAGCTTTCTTT,CASSPQAPITEAFF
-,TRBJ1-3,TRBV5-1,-,TGCGCCAGCAGCCTGGACAACTCTGGAAACACCATATATTTT,CASSLDNSGNTIYF
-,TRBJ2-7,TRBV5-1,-,TGCGCCAGCAGCTTGGATGGGGGGCGCGGGGAGCAGTACTTC,CASSLDGGRGEQYF
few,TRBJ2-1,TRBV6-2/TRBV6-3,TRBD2,TGTGCCAGCAGTCCGGGACTAGCGGACGCGGGGAAAAATGAGCAGTTCTTC,CASSPGLADAGKNEQFF
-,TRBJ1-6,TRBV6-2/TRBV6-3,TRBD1,TGTGCCAGCAGTTCGGGACAGGGCATTGGGAATTCACCCCTCCACTTT,CASSSGQGIGNSPLHF
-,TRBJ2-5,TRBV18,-,TGTGCCAGCTCACTACACAGGGAAGAGACCCAGTACTTC,CASSLHREETQYF
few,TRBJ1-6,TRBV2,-,TGTGCCAGCAGACTCTCTTGGGGGACCCTGGATTCACCCCTCCACTTT,CASRLSWGTLDSPLHF
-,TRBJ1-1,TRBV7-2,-,TGTGCCAGCAGCTTAGCGGGGCTATTCACTGAAGCTTTCTTT,CASSLAGLFTEAFF
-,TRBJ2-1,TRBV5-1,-,TGCGCCAGCAGCTTGGGGGGGGCCGGGGTGAATGAGCAGTTCTTC,CASSLGGAGVNEQFF
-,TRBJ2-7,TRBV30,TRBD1,TGTGCCTGGAGTGTACCGACAGGGTGGTCCTACGAGCAGTACTTC,CAWSVPTGWSYEQYF
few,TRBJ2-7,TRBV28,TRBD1,TGTGCCAGCAGTTTGCAGGGGGTCGCCGAGCAGTACTTC,CASSLQGVAEQYF
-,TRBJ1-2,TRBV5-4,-,TGTGCCAGCAGACCGGGCGATAGTAGGAGTCCCTATGGCTTCACCTTC,CASRPGDSRSPYGFTF
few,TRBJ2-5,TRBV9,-,TGTGCCAGCAGCGTAGACAGGACTGAGACCCAGTACTTC,CASSVDRTETQYF
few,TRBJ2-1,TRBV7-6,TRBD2,TGTGCCAGCAGCCGATTCGGACTAGCGGGAGCGGACAATGAGCAGTTCTTC,CASSRFGLAGADNEQFF
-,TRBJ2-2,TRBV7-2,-,TGTGCCAGCAGCTTAGCGCCAGGCGGGCCGAACACCGGGGAGCTGTTTTTT,CASSLAPGGPNTGELFF
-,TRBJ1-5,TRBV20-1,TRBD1,TGCAGTGCTCCAACAGGGGGAGGTAATCAGCCCCAGCATTTT,CSAPTGGGNQPQHF
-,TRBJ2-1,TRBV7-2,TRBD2,TGTGCCAGCAGCCAGATACCGGGACTAGCTGGCAATGAGCAGTTCTTC,CASSQIPGLAGNEQFF
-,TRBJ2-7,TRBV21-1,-,TGTGCCAGCTGGGACTTGGCGTACTTC,CASWDLAYF
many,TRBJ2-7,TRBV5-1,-,TGCGCCAGCAGCTTGGGACCAGGTGTATCCTACGAGCAGTACTTC,CASSLGPGVSYEQYF
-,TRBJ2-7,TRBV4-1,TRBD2,TGCGCCAGCAGCCAATCGACTAGCGGGATCTCCTACGAGCAGTACTTC,CASSQSTSGISYEQYF
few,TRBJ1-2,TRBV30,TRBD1,TGTGCCTGGGCTCGACAGGGGGAAGATGGCTACACCTTC,CAWARQGEDGYTF
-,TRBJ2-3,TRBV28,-,TGTGCCAGCATGCAGAAAACAGATACGCAGTATTTT,CASMQKTDTQYF
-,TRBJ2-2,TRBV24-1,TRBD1,TGTGCCACCAGTCAGTCAGGACAGGGAAACACCGGGGAGCTGTTTTTT,CATSQSGQGNTGELFF
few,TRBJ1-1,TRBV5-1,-,TGCGCCAGCAGCTTTGGAGACACCATCACTGAAGCTTTCTTT,CASSFGDTITEAFF
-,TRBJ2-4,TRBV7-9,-,TGTGCCAGCAGCCAAGAGGGGGGGATTCAGTACTTC,CASSQEGGIQYF
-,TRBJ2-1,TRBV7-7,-,TGTGCTAGCAGCTTACTGCAGGGACAAAGCTCCTACAATGAGCAGTTCTTC,CASSLLQGQSSYNEQFF
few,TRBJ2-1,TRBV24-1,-,TGTGCCACCAGTGATTTGTTGCCCGGCGATGAGCAGTTCTTC,CATSDLLPGDEQFF
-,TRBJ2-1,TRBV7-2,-,TGTGCCAGCAGCTTAGGGTGGGCTTCCTACAATGAGCAGTTCTTC,CASSLGWASYNEQFF
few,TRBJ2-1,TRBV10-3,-,TGTGCCATCAGTGAACTCGAAGACTCCTACAATGAGCAGTTCTTC,CAISELEDSYNEQFF
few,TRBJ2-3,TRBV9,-,TGTGCCAGCAGCGGCGCTTTACGGAGCACAGATACGCAGTATTTT,CASSGALRSTDTQYF
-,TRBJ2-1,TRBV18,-,TGTGCCAGCTCACCAGGTAGTGTGGTCCACAATGAGCAGTTCTTC,CASSPGSVVHNEQFF
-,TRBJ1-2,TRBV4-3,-,TGCGCCAGCAGCCAGGAGGGCCGCTATGGCTACACCTTC,CASSQEGRYGYTF
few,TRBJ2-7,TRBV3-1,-,TGTGCCAGCAGCCACAGGGGAGGGTACGAGCAGTACTTC,CASSHRGGYEQYF
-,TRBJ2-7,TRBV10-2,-,TGCGCCAGCAGTGATTCAGAGGAGGCTTACGAGCAGTACTTC,CASSDSEEAYEQYF
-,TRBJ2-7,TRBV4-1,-,TGCGCCAGCAGCCAATGGCAGACCGGTATGGCCTACGAGCAGTACTTC,CASSQWQTGMAYEQYF
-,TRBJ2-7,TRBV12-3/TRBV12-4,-,TGTGCCAGCACTACGGGACACCAGTCCTACGAGCAGTACTTC,CASTTGHQSYEQYF
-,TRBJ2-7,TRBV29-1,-,TGCAGCGTTTTCTCTAACAGCAGGCCGGAGCAGTACTTC,CSVFSNSRPEQYF
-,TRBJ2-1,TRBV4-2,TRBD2,TGTGCCAGCAGCCAAGAACGGGGACTAGCGAACTACAATGAGCAGTTCTTC,CASSQERGLANYNEQFF
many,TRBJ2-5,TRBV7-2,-,TGTGCCAGCAGCTTGGACAGAATCACGGAGACCCAGTACTTC,CASSLDRITETQYF
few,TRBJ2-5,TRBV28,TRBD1,TGTGCCAGCAGTTATTGGACAGGGGGCCATTGGGAGACCCAGTACTTC,CASSYWTGGHWETQYF
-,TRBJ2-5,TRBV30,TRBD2,TGTGCCTGGAGGCTAGCGGGGGTTGGTGAGACCCAGTACTTC,CAWRLAGVGETQYF
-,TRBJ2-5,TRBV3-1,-,TGTGCCAGCAGCCAAGTTGACGAGACCCAGTACTTC,CASSQVDETQYF
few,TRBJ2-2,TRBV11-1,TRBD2,TGTGCCAGCAGCAGACTAGCGGGAGTTGGCGCCGGGGAGCTGTTTTTT,CASSRLAGVGAGELFF
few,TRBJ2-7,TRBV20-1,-,TGCAGTGCTAGAGACTTCGGGACGGCAGATTCCTACGAGCAGTACTTC,CSARDFGTADSYEQYF
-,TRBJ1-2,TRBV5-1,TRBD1,TGCGCCAGCAGCACCGGGGACAGGGGGCAGCGCTACACCTTC,CASSTGDRGQRYTF
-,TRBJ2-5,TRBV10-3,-,TGTGCCATCAGTAGGGACTCCCAAGAGACCCAGTACTTC,CAISRDSQETQYF
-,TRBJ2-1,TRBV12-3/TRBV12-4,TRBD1,TGTGCCAGCAGAGGGACAGGGGAGTACAATGAGCAGTTCTTC,CASRGTGEYNEQFF